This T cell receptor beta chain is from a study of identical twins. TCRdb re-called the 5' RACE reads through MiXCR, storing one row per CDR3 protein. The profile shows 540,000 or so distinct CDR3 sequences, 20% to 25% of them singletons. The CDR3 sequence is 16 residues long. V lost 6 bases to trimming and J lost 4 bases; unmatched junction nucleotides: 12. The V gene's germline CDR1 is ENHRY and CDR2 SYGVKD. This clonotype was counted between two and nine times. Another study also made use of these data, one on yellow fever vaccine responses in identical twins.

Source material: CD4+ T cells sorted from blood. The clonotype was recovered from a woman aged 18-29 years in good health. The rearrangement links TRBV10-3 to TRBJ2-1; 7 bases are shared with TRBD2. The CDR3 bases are TGTGCCATCAGGACCGGGACTAACCGACGTTACAATGAGCAGTTCTTC. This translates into CAIRTGTNRRYNEQFF.